Presented here are 22 T cell receptor beta chains from one specimen sequenced in a study of blood T cell repertoires in COVID-19. TCRdb keeps only in-frame clones here, not all; method: immunoSEQ multiplex PCR. The table shows 150,000 to 180,000 clones, with around 80% occurring only once. Sequences were obtained from peripheral blood. These receptors all come from a man aged 55 to 70 with acute or convalescent COVID-19.

The J gene is TRBJ2-1, the V gene TRBV6-5, with D perhaps matching TRBD2 (6 bases). CDR1 is MNHEY and CDR2 is SVGAGI in the germline V gene. The CDR3 totals 11 residues. Trimming took 5 bases from V and 10 from J, leaving 9 bases between them. CDR3 in amino acids: CASSSGQEQFF. Here the CDR3 DNA reads TGTGCCAGCAGTAGCGGGCAGGAGCAGTTCTTC.

This chain uses TRBV24-1 with TRBJ1-2; 8 bases are a match to TRBD1. After removal of 2 bases from V and 5 bases from J, the junction contained 6 bases not matched to a gene. The CDR3 consists of 15 residues. Germline loops: CDR1 KGHDR, CDR2 SFDVKD. The CDR3 here is CATSDSRTGRYGYTF. CDR3 nucleotide sequence: TGTGCCACCAGTGATTCTCGGACAGGGAGATATGGCTACACCTTC.

J is TRBJ1-2 and V is TRBV28, with TRBD1 as a possible D gene (5 bases). Germline V gene sequence: CDR1 MDHEN, CDR2 SYDVKM. Trimming left V 4 bases short and J 5 bases short, with 11 bases between. The CDR3 has 13 amino acids. The CDR3 nucleotides are TGTGCCAGCAGTTCGGGGGTTCGGTATGGCTACACCTTC. Protein product: CASSSGVRYGYTF.

Comments on this clone: Other DNA sequences of this sample code for an identical CDR3. The V call is TRBV28, the J call TRBJ1-2, with D possibly TRBD1 on 5 matching bases. The V gene lost 4 bases and the J gene lost 5 bases, with 8 bases spanning the gap. The CDR3 has 12 amino acids. Germline V lookup: CDR1 MDHEN, CDR2 SYDVKM. The CDR3 DNA reads TGTGCCAGCAGTTCCAGGGTGTATGGCTACACCTTC. As protein: CASSSRVYGYTF.

The chain uses TRBV2 and TRBJ1-3; D is unresolved. V was trimmed by 10 bases and J by 0 bases, leaving 7 bases between them. This CDR3 comprises 12 residues. Germline CDR1 SNHLY, CDR2 FYNNEI. The CDR3, as DNA: TGTGCCATCCGGGGCTCTGGAAACACCATATATTTT. This sequence encodes CAIRGSGNTIYF.

J is TRBJ1-4 and V is TRBV24-1; the match to TRBD1 covers 8 bases. V lost 5 bases to trimming and J lost 7 bases; unmatched junction nucleotides: 8. Per germline, CDR1 KGHDR and CDR2 SFDVKD. CDR3 size: 15 residues. The DNA of the CDR3 is TGTGCCACCAGTGCCCAGGGGGCAGGAGGTGAAAAACTGTTTTTT. Its translation: CATSAQGAGGEKLFF.

The rearrangement joins TRBV28 to TRBJ2-3; D is unresolved. The CDR3 contains 14 residues. V was trimmed by 2 bases and J by 6 bases, leaving 12 bases between them. Per germline, CDR1 MDHEN and CDR2 SYDVKM. Here the CDR3 reads CASSLRGPYDTQYF. The CDR3 DNA follows: TGTGCCAGCAGTTTAAGAGGCCCGTACGATACGCAGTATTTT.

This chain connects TRBV28 to TRBJ2-1; D call uncertain. The CDR3 has 12 residues. CDR1 MDHEN and CDR2 SYDVKM come from the germline V gene. Trimming stripped 6 bases from V and 4 bases from J, with 7 bases between. CDR3 DNA sequence: TGTGCCAGCAGAGAGTCTTACAATGAGCAGTTCTTC. It yields the protein CASRESYNEQFF.

The V call is TRBV6-5, the J call TRBJ2-7, with 7 bases aligning to TRBD2. The CDR3 runs to 14 residues. CDR1 is MNHEY, CDR2 SVGAGI, per germline. V dropped 0 bases and J dropped 6; count of bases not matched to a gene: 5. The CDR3 is CASSYSGGSGEQYF. The CDR3 DNA reads as TGTGCCAGCAGTTACTCGGGCGGGAGCGGCGAGCAGTACTTC.

The V call is TRBV20-1, the J call TRBJ1-3; possibly TRBD1 for D (5 bases). Germline CDR1 is DFQATT and CDR2 is SNEGSKA (reference sequence). This CDR3 is built from 11 residues. V was pared by 7 bases and J by 8 bases, with 12 bases between. The CDR3 DNA reads TGCAGTGGAACCAAGGGGTACACCATATATTTT. Translating gives CSGTKGYTIYF.

The rearrangement joins TRBV9 to TRBJ2-7, with 11 bases identical to TRBD2. This CDR3 has 16 amino acids. Trimming cost V 4 bases and J 3 bases; bases outside gene matches: 9. Germline V gene sequence: CDR1 SGDLS, CDR2 YYNGEE. CDR3 nucleotides: TGTGCCAGCAGCCGATTCTCCGGGACTAGCGGCTACGAGCAGTACTTC. It encodes CASSRFSGTSGYEQYF.

This chain connects TRBV2 to TRBJ2-5; 14 bases agree with TRBD2. Looked up from germline, CDR1 is SNHLY and CDR2 is FYNNEI. V was pared by 7 bases and J by 10 bases, with 8 bases of the junction left unmatched. This CDR3 comprises 14 residues. This CDR3 is CASNERTSGGIQYF. The CDR3 DNA follows: TGTGCCAGCAACGAAAGGACTAGCGGGGGGATCCAGTACTTC.

V gene TRBV5-1 combines with J gene TRBJ2-1, with a possible D match to TRBD1 (6 bases). With 4 bases removed from V and 5 bases from J, the gap between germline ends came to 13 bases. CDR3 size: 14 residues. CDR1 and CDR2 from the germline V gene are SGHRS and YFSETQ. The CDR3 DNA follows: TGCGCCAGCAGCCCCGGGACACCCAACAATGAGCAGTTCTTC. Its translation is CASSPGTPNNEQFF.

The table lists this clone with a count of one. The chain couples TRBV27 to TRBJ1-4; 11 positions agree with TRBD1. With V trimmed by 5 bases and J by 7 bases, 6 bases remained unmatched. This CDR3 region has 15 residues. In germline, CDR1 is MNHEY, CDR2 SMNVEV (reference sequence). The CDR3 DNA reads as TGTGCCAGCAGTCCGGCGGGGACAGGGGGTGAAAAACTGTTTTTT. Protein sequence: CASSPAGTGGEKLFF.

The chain combines TRBV5-4 with TRBJ2-5, with D unresolved. Germline CDR1 reads SGHNT; CDR2 reads YYREEE (reference sequence). V lost 3 bases and J lost 4, with 10 bases in between. The length of the CDR3 is 13 residues. The CDR3, as DNA: TGTGCCAGCAGCTCTCAGACGGGAGAGACCCAGTACTTC. Translation: CASSSQTGETQYF.

The chain uses TRBV1 and TRBJ2-7; no check of the table's D call, TRBD2, against the DNA was made. TRBV1 is marked as a pseudogene. The CDR3 loop spans 12 amino acids. The CDR3 sequence is CTSSQDRGLRYF. The DNA of the CDR3 is TGCACCAGCAGCCAAGACCGTGGACTACGGTACTTC.

The gene calls are TRBV6-5 and TRBJ1-1; a weak D match, TRBD1 (6 bases). V was cut by 2 bases and J by 7 bases, with 20 bases left in between. Per the germline V gene, CDR1 is MNHEY and CDR2 is SVGAGI. This CDR3 comprises 16 residues. Here the CDR3 reads CASSYATQGKPGEAFF. As DNA, the CDR3 is TGTGCCAGCAGTTACGCGACGCAGGGGAAACCGGGTGAAGCTTTCTTT.

V is TRBV5-1 and J is TRBJ2-5, with a weak D call TRBD2 (6 bases). V lost 0 bases and J 5 bases, leaving 23 bases between the germline ends. Germline CDR1 and CDR2: SGHRS and YFSETQ. This CDR3 spans 18 amino acids. This chain's CDR3 is CASSLEGIGRIYEETQYF. CDR3 sequence (DNA): TGCGCCAGCAGCTTGGAAGGGATAGGGAGGATCTACGAGGAGACCCAGTACTTC. Filled out from reference TRBV5-1 and TRBJ2-5, the complete variable domain reads KAGVTQTPRYLIKTRGQQVTLSCSPISGHRSVSWYQQTPGQGLQFLFEYFSETQRNKGNFPGRFSGRQFSNSRSEMNVSTLELGDSALYLCASSLEGIGRIYEETQYFGPGTRLLVL.

This chain uses TRBV6-5 with TRBJ1-1; D unclear. The CDR3 is made up of 13 amino acids. Trimming left V 10 bases short and J 0 bases short, with 12 bases between. Looked up from germline, CDR1 is MNHEY and CDR2 is SVGAGI. In nucleotides, the CDR3 is TGTGCCACCCGGGGTAACTTGAACACTGAAGCTTTCTTT. It specifies CATRGNLNTEAFF.

This clone was counted only a few times. The J gene is TRBJ1-3, the V gene TRBV18; D is perhaps TRBD1 (6 bases). Per the germline V gene, CDR1 is KGHSH and CDR2 is LQKENI. Trimming left V 6 bases short and J 0 bases short, with 12 bases between. This CDR3 region has 15 residues. CDR3 sequence (DNA): TGTGCCAGCTCGGAGGACAGATTCTCTGGAAACACCATATATTTT. Protein: CASSEDRFSGNTIYF. The variable domain in full, with the rest retrieved from reference TRBV18 and TRBJ1-3, is NAGVMQNPRHLVRRRGQEARLRCSPMKGHSHVYWYRQLPEEGLKFMVYLQKENIIDESGMPKERFSAEFPKEGPSILRIQQVVRGDSAAYFCASSEDRFSGNTIYFGEGSWLTVV.

The chain uses TRBV2 and TRBJ1-1; 7 bases align to TRBD1. The V gene end was trimmed by 0 bases and the J gene end by 6 bases; junction bases not matched to a gene: 7. CDR3 length: 15 residues. CDR1 and CDR2 from the germline V gene are SNHLY and FYNNEI. The CDR3 DNA reads as TGTGCCAGCAGTGAAGCGATCGTGGGGACAGCTGAAGCTTTCTTT. Encoded protein: CASSEAIVGTAEAFF.

The chain recombines TRBV12-3 or TRBV12-4 with TRBJ2-4; 7 bases are shared with TRBD2. V was pared by 6 bases and J by 10 bases, with 6 bases of the junction left unmatched. The CDR3 has 12 residues. The CDR3 coding sequence is TGTGCCAGCAGCCCTAGCGGTACAATTCAGTACTTC. This encodes CASSPSGTIQYF.